This T cell receptor (beta chain) appears in the sequencing data of a study of blood T cell repertoires in COVID-19. The table came from immunoSEQ multiplex PCR; TCRdb's copy has only in-frame clones and leaves some out. This table holds 200,000 to 250,000 clones, more than 80% found once. CDR1 is SGHAT, CDR2 FQNNGV, per germline. The trim removed 5 bases at V and 5 bases at J, leaving 12 bases unmatched. This CDR3 contains 18 residues. The V gene is TRBV11-2, the J gene TRBJ2-3; 14 positions match TRBD2. The sequence derives from a man younger than 40 with COVID-19, enrolled during active disease. The sequencing sample was made of peripheral blood. The CDR3 protein is CASSPMTSGRAFGDTQYF. DNA for the CDR3: TGTGCCAGCAGCCCGATGACTAGCGGGAGGGCCTTTGGAGATACGCAGTATTTT.